These 30 T cell receptor beta chains share one sample of origin, sequenced in a study of blood T cell repertoires in COVID-19. Assay used: immunoSEQ multiplex PCR; TCRdb lists only in-frame clones, some missing. Of over 110,000 clones in the sample, 81% were seen once. The sequencing input was peripheral blood. These receptors were collected from a human donor in a cohort sampled during active COVID-19.

This chain connects TRBV5-4 to TRBJ2-2; 12 bases are a match to TRBD2. From germline, CDR1 is SGHNT and CDR2 YYREEE (reference sequence). V shed 5 bases, J shed 7 bases, and the junction held 6 bases outside the gene matches. This CDR3 is 15 amino acids long. DNA of the CDR3: TGTGCCAGCAGAACGACTAGCGGGAGTGGCGGGGAGCTGTTTTTT. Translating gives CASRTTSGSGGELFF.

This clone was counted only a few times. The chain employs TRBV7-9 and TRBJ2-7; TRBD1 aligns across 10 bases. The trim removed 5 bases at V and 3 bases at J, leaving 7 bases unmatched. The CDR3 has 15 residues. Germline CDR1 is SEHNR and CDR2 is FQNEAQ (reference sequence). The CDR3 sequence: CASSVGQGEGYEQYF. CDR3 nucleotides: TGTGCCAGCAGCGTAGGACAGGGGGAAGGCTACGAGCAGTACTTC.

The chain carries TRBV9 and TRBJ2-1, with D possibly being TRBD2 (6 bases). Germline loops: CDR1 SGDLS, CDR2 YYNGEE. This CDR3 has 14 residues. Trimming left V 2 bases short and J 9 bases short, with 15 bases between. This CDR3 reads CASSVMEGYGEQFF. The CDR3 DNA sequence: TGTGCCAGCAGCGTCATGGAGGGGTATGGTGAGCAGTTCTTC.

The chain has TRBV14 and TRBJ2-7; perhaps TRBD1 as D (6 bases). Germline V CDR1 and CDR2: SGHDN, FVKESK. The CDR3 runs 13 residues. V was clipped by 6 bases and J by 7 bases, with 16 bases between them. For the CDR3, the DNA is TGTGCCAGCAGATGGGACAACCTTGGAGAGCAGTACTTC. This encodes CASRWDNLGEQYF.

This clone was detected once. This chain joins TRBV10-3 and TRBJ2-5, with D maybe TRBD2 (6 bases). Trimming took 2 bases from V and 7 from J, leaving 14 bases between them. This CDR3 has 14 amino acids. CDR1 and CDR2 from the germline V gene are ENHRY and SYGVKD. The CDR3 region is CAISEGGSAGTQYF. For the CDR3, the DNA is TGTGCCATCAGTGAGGGGGGGTCTGCGGGGACCCAGTACTTC.

This clone was found once. The V gene is TRBV19, the J gene TRBJ2-3, with 7 bases identical to TRBD2. The junction had 5 bases not matched to a gene; V was cut back by 1 base and J by 1 base. Germline V CDR1 and CDR2: LNHDA, SQIVND (reference sequence). The length of the CDR3 is 16 residues. This chain's CDR3 is CASSIVPGGGTDTQYF. CDR3 bases: TGTGCCAGTAGTATAGTTCCGGGAGGTGGCACAGATACGCAGTATTTT.

This chain links TRBV7-2 with TRBJ2-1; TRBD2 matches 7 bases. J was trimmed by 4 bases and V by 2 bases; bases with no gene match: 8. The CDR3 contains 16 residues. Germline CDR1 and CDR2: SGHTA and FQGNSA. CDR3 loop: CASSLPIAGYYNEQFF. Here the CDR3 DNA reads TGTGCCAGCAGCTTACCGATAGCGGGCTATTACAATGAGCAGTTCTTC.

The rearrangement links TRBV7-2 to TRBJ2-7; 7 bases map to TRBD1. V dropped 2 bases and J dropped 0; count of bases not matched to a gene: 4. CDR1 SGHTA and CDR2 FQGNSA come from the germline V gene. The CDR3 totals 15 residues. The CDR3 DNA reads TGTGCCAGCAGCTTATCCGGGACAGACTCCTACGAGCAGTACTTC. Its protein product is CASSLSGTDSYEQYF. The whole variable domain, filled in from reference TRBV7-2 and TRBJ2-7, reads GAGVSQSPSNKVTEKGKDVELRCDPISGHTALYWYRQSLGQGLEFLIYFQGNSAPDKSGLPSDRFSAERTGGSVSTLTIQRTQQEDSAVYLCASSLSGTDSYEQYFGPGTRLTVT.

V and J are TRBV6-5 and TRBJ2-3; 13 bases map to TRBD2. Unmatched junction bases numbered 6, after V lost 6 bases and J lost 6 bases. Per the germline V gene, CDR1 is MNHEY and CDR2 is SVGAGI. The CDR3 consists of 15 residues. The CDR3: CASRWTSGSPDTQYF. The CDR3 nucleotides are TGTGCCAGCAGGTGGACTAGCGGGAGTCCTGATACGCAGTATTTT.

The chain recombines TRBV19 with TRBJ1-1; TRBD1 matches at 10 bases. The V gene end was trimmed by 3 bases and the J gene end by 4 bases; junction bases not matched to a gene: 5. The germline CDR1 and CDR2 sequences are LNHDA and SQIVND (reference sequence). The length of the CDR3 is 15 residues. CDR3 loop: CASSISGQGLTEAFF. CDR3 sequence (DNA): TGTGCCAGTAGTATCTCGGGACAGGGGCTCACTGAAGCTTTCTTT.

The chain uses TRBV3-1 (or the pseudogene TRBV3-2) and TRBJ2-6; possible D gene TRBD2, 5 bases. Germline V lookup: CDR1 LGHDT, CDR2 YNNKEL (reference sequence). The CDR3 consists of 18 residues. Trimming shortened V by 3 bases and J by 0 bases, and 15 bases separated the two germline ends. The CDR3 DNA sequence: TGTGCCAGCAGCCAGGGTCCGGGGTCCTTCTCTGGGGCCAACGTCCTGACTTTC. Residues: CASSQGPGSFSGANVLTF.

V and J are TRBV5-1 and TRBJ2-6; unclear D gene. Looked up from germline, CDR1 is SGHRS and CDR2 is YFSETQ. V was clipped by 4 bases and J by 0 bases, with 8 bases between them. This CDR3 region has 15 residues. The CDR3 sequence is CASSLFNSGANVLTF. In DNA form, the CDR3 reads TGCGCCAGCAGCCTCTTTAACTCTGGGGCCAACGTCCTGACTTTC.

The chain combines TRBV10-3 with TRBJ1-2, with 9 bases aligning to TRBD1. Germline V gene data show CDR1 as ENHRY and CDR2 as SYGVKD. The ends lost 8 bases at V and 6 bases at J; junction bases unmatched: 13. CDR3 length: 15 residues. For the CDR3, the DNA is TGTGCCATCGGGGGACAGGGTTTACAACTCGATGGCTACACCTTC. Amino acids: CAIGGQGLQLDGYTF.

The chain links TRBV5-1 to TRBJ1-5; the D gene is possibly TRBD1 (5 bases). Per germline, CDR1 SGHRS and CDR2 YFSETQ. The CDR3 is made up of 13 amino acids. The ends were cut back, 0 bases at V and 7 bases at J, with 8 bases in the middle. The CDR3 loop is CASSLGAGQPQHF. CDR3 bases: TGCGCCAGCAGCTTGGGAGCAGGGCAGCCCCAGCATTTT.

The chain joins TRBV28 to TRBJ2-7; 11 bases line up with TRBD2. This CDR3 region has 18 residues. Trimming removed 7 bases from V and 4 bases from J; junction bases left unmatched: 18. Germline-derived CDR1 and CDR2 are MDHEN and SYDVKM. CDR3 sequence (DNA): TGTGCCAGCACCCTAACTAGCGGGAGTCGGGGGGGGACTTACGAGCAGTACTTC. Its protein is CASTLTSGSRGGTYEQYF.

Concerning this clone itself: Other nucleotide sequences from this sample produce the same CDR3. The chain has TRBV28 and TRBJ2-1; 14 bases are shared with TRBD2. This CDR3 has 15 amino acids. V was pared by 6 bases and J by 8 bases, with 6 bases of the junction left unmatched. Germline lookup yields CDR1 MDHEN and CDR2 SYDVKM. DNA of the CDR3: TGTGCCAGCAGAACGACTAGCGGGAGGGCCTATGAGCAGTTCTTC. Translating gives CASRTTSGRAYEQFF. Full variable domain (outside the CDR3, taken from reference TRBV28 and TRBJ2-1): DVKVTQSSRYLVKRTGEKVFLECVQDMDHENMFWYRQDPGLGLRLIYFSYDVKMKEKGDIPEGYSVSREKKERFSLILESASTNQTSMYLCASRTTSGRAYEQFFGPGTRLTVL.

The V call is TRBV27, the J call TRBJ2-7; 10 bases map to TRBD2. Trimming took 2 bases from V and 6 from J; bases not matched to a gene: 7. The germline CDR1 and CDR2 sequences are MNHEY and SMNVEV (reference sequence). The CDR3 loop spans 15 amino acids. CDR3: CASSLRTSGGGEQYF. The CDR3, as DNA: TGTGCCAGCAGTTTAAGGACTAGCGGTGGAGGCGAGCAGTACTTC.

The chain employs TRBV11-2 and TRBJ2-1, with a possible D match to TRBD2 (6 bases). V lost 5 bases and J 3 bases, leaving 14 bases between the germline ends. CDR1 and CDR2 from the germline V gene are SGHAT and FQNNGV. CDR3 length: 15 residues. The CDR3 coding sequence is TGTGCCAGCAGCCAGGGACTTCCGATCTACAATGAGCAGTTCTTC. As protein: CASSQGLPIYNEQFF.

The chain has TRBV2 and TRBJ2-7; D possibly corresponds to TRBD1 (7 bases). V was pared by 3 bases and J by 7 bases, with 19 bases between. CDR3 length: 15 amino acids. Germline CDR1 reads SNHLY; CDR2 reads FYNNEI. CDR3 sequence: CASSDPRTGLLEQYF. The CDR3 region has the DNA TGTGCCAGCAGTGATCCACGGACAGGACTATTGGAGCAGTACTTC.

The chain carries TRBV6-6 and TRBJ2-7; D is perhaps TRBD2 (6 bases). The CDR3 covers 16 residues. Trimming pared 0 bases from V and 0 bases from J, leaving 12 bases between. The germline gives CDR1 MNHNY, CDR2 SVGAGI (reference sequence). CDR3 nucleotides: TGTGCCAGCAGTTACTCGACCTCTAGCGACTCCTACGAGCAGTACTTC. Translated: CASSYSTSSDSYEQYF.

The chain uses TRBV28 and TRBJ2-7; D is undetermined. The ends were cut back, 6 bases at V and 4 bases at J, with 7 bases in the middle. Germline-derived CDR1 and CDR2 are MDHEN and SYDVKM. The CDR3 contains 11 residues. CDR3 sequence reads: CASRPTYEQYF. CDR3 nucleotides: TGTGCCAGCAGACCAACTTACGAGCAGTACTTC.

The rearrangement joins TRBV5-5 to TRBJ2-1, with 7 nucleotides matching TRBD1. Germline V lookup: CDR1 SGHKS, CDR2 YYEKEE (reference sequence). This CDR3 has 16 residues. The J segment lost 3 bases and the V segment lost 5 bases, leaving 11 bases of the junction unmatched. The CDR3 is CASSHATGSLYNEQFF. The CDR3, as DNA: TGTGCCAGCAGTCACGCGACAGGGTCTCTCTACAATGAGCAGTTCTTC. The complete variable domain, with remaining parts taken from reference TRBV5-5 and TRBJ2-1, reads DAGVTQSPTHLIKTRGQQVTLRCSPISGHKSVSWYQQVLGQGPQFIFQYYEKEERGRGNFPDRFSARQFPNYSSELNVNALLLGDSALYLCASSHATGSLYNEQFFGPGTRLTVL.

The chain has TRBV5-1 and TRBJ2-6; TRBD1 might be the D (5 bases). Germline assignment: CDR1 SGHRS and CDR2 YFSETQ. The CDR3 extends over 17 amino acids. Trimming left V 4 bases short and J 1 base short, with 15 bases between. For the CDR3, the DNA is TGCGCCAGCAGCCTCAATACAGGCTCATCTGGGGCCAACGTCCTGACTTTC. Its protein product is CASSLNTGSSGANVLTF. The whole variable domain, filled in from reference TRBV5-1 and TRBJ2-6, reads KAGVTQTPRYLIKTRGQQVTLSCSPISGHRSVSWYQQTPGQGLQFLFEYFSETQRNKGNFPGRFSGRQFSNSRSEMNVSTLELGDSALYLCASSLNTGSSGANVLTFGAGSRLTVL.

This sequence joins TRBV28 and TRBJ2-1; maybe TRBD1 (5 bases). V lost 6 bases to trimming and J lost 5 bases, with 14 bases between them. Germline assignment: CDR1 MDHEN and CDR2 SYDVKM. This CDR3 spans 14 amino acids. The CDR3 DNA reads TGTGCCAGCAGGGGGCCCCCGAAACACAATGAGCAGTTCTTC. It translates to CASRGPPKHNEQFF.

The genes are TRBV18 and TRBJ2-1; 8 bases agree with TRBD2. The CDR3 has 13 residues. V lost 3 bases and J lost 9; bases outside the gene matches: 4. Germline V gives CDR1 KGHSH, CDR2 LQKENI. CDR3 sequence: CASSPLAGGEQFF. CDR3 nucleotides: TGTGCCAGCTCACCCCTAGCGGGCGGTGAGCAGTTCTTC.

The sample holds a few counts of this clone. Here the CDR3 reads CSVERPTGWEETQYF. The CDR3 DNA follows: TGCAGCGTTGAAAGGCCGACAGGGTGGGAAGAGACCCAGTACTTC. V gene TRBV29-1 combines with J gene TRBJ2-5; 7 bases line up with TRBD1. J was trimmed by 3 bases and V by 2 bases; bases with no gene match: 9. This CDR3 region has 15 residues. Germline CDR1 SQVTM, CDR2 ANQGSEA.

V and J are TRBV5-1 and TRBJ2-2; 7 bases are a match to TRBD1. This CDR3 is built from 17 residues. V was pared by 0 bases and J by 6 bases, with 11 bases of the junction left unmatched. The V gene's germline CDR1 is SGHRS and CDR2 YFSETQ. The CDR3 region has the DNA TGCGCCAGCAGCTTGGACCGGGACAGCCGAGGGGCCGGGGAGCTGTTTTTT. Protein: CASSLDRDSRGAGELFF.

CDR3 residues: CASSYRGGSPLHF. CDR3 nucleotides: TGTGCCAGCAGTTATCGGGGAGGTTCACCCCTCCACTTT. The chain employs TRBV28 and TRBJ1-6, with D unresolved. Germline V gene sequence: CDR1 MDHEN, CDR2 SYDVKM. The CDR3 has 13 residues. Trimming cost V 4 bases and J 9 bases, with 10 bases left between them.

The gene calls are TRBV28 and TRBJ1-6; 9 bases are shared with TRBD1. Germline trimming cut 5 bases from V and 8 bases from J; bases unmatched to any gene: 1. The length of the CDR3 is 13 residues. Germline CDR1 and CDR2: MDHEN and SYDVKM. The chain's CDR3 is CASSRTGDSPLHF. In DNA form, the CDR3 reads TGTGCCAGCAGTCGGACAGGGGATTCACCCCTCCACTTT.

The rearrangement links TRBV29-1 to TRBJ1-2; 8 nucleotides match TRBD1. Trimming took 6 bases from V and 2 from J; bases not matched to a gene: 11. The CDR3 spans 15 residues. Germline V gene data show CDR1 as SQVTM and CDR2 as ANQGSEA. DNA of the CDR3: TGCAGCGTGGAAAACAGGGGGAGGGGGAACTATGGCTACACCTTC. Its translation: CSVENRGRGNYGYTF.